Following are 22 T cell receptor beta chains from one sample sequenced in a study of PD-L1 blockade in urothelial cancer. Sequenced by immunoSEQ multiplex PCR; TCRdb stores in-frame clones only, minus some. The table includes about 81,000 clones, over 90% detected once. Specimen: PBMCs, collected around atezolizumab (anti-PD-L1) treatment. These receptors all come from a man aged 60-69 years with urothelial cancer.

The CDR3 here is CATRQGPDYGYTF. The CDR3 coding sequence is TGTGCCACCCGACAGGGGCCCGACTATGGCTACACCTTC. The chain combines TRBV2 with TRBJ1-2; 8 bases fit TRBD1. In germline, CDR1 is SNHLY, CDR2 FYNNEI. V gave up 10 bases and J gave up 3 bases; unmatched junction bases: 7. The CDR3 runs to 13 residues.

The V call is TRBV19, the J call TRBJ2-1; D is perhaps TRBD2 (5 bases). Trimming stripped 4 bases from V and 6 bases from J, with 13 bases between. The germline gives CDR1 LNHDA, CDR2 SQIVND (reference sequence). The CDR3 runs to 14 residues. This CDR3 is CASSTGMSVNEQFF. In DNA form, the CDR3 reads TGTGCCAGTAGTACCGGGATGAGTGTCAATGAGCAGTTCTTC.

The rearrangement joins TRBV5-4 to TRBJ1-2; weak D call: TRBD1 (5 bases). The V end lost 0 bases, the J end lost 4 bases, and 7 bases lay between the germline ends. The germline V gene encodes CDR1 SGHNT and CDR2 YYREEE (reference sequence). This CDR3 has 13 amino acids. CDR3 DNA sequence: TGTGCCAGCAGCTTGGCAGGGCCCTATGGCTACACCTTC. Its translation: CASSLAGPYGYTF. The full variable domain, rest sourced from reference TRBV5-4 and TRBJ1-2, is ETGVTQSPTHLIKTRGQQVTLRCSSQSGHNTVSWYQQALGQGPQFIFQYYREEENGRGNFPPRFSGLQFPNYSSELNVNALELDDSALYLCASSLAGPYGYTFGSGTRLTVV.

This clone has only a few counts. This chain connects TRBV7-2 to TRBJ1-1, with D hard to call. From germline, CDR1 is SGHTA and CDR2 FQGNSA. The CDR3 runs to 15 residues. Trimming removed 0 bases from V and 0 bases from J, with 8 bases in between. The CDR3, as DNA: TGTGCCAGCAGCTTAGCCGGGTCTATGAACACTGAAGCTTTCTTT. Encoded protein: CASSLAGSMNTEAFF.

V is TRBV11-2 and J is TRBJ2-1; 11 positions match TRBD2. J gave up 5 bases and V 5 bases, and 5 bases lay outside the gene matches. CDR3 size: 15 residues. Germline loops: CDR1 SGHAT, CDR2 FQNNGV. CDR3 residues: CASSPTSGNNNEQFF. Written as DNA, the CDR3 is TGTGCCAGCAGCCCGACTAGCGGGAACAACAATGAGCAGTTCTTC.

The chain links TRBV7-2 to TRBJ2-5; a weak D match, TRBD1 (5 bases). V was shortened by 0 bases and J by 5 bases, with 7 bases between the two germline ends. This CDR3 has 13 residues. CDR1 SGHTA and CDR2 FQGNSA come from the germline V gene. The CDR3 region is CASSLAGRETQYF. The DNA for the CDR3 is TGTGCCAGCAGCTTAGCGGGGCGTGAGACCCAGTACTTC.

The chain has TRBV5-4 and TRBJ2-7; D might be TRBD2 (6 bases). The V gene's germline CDR1 is SGHNT and CDR2 YYREEE (reference sequence). The CDR3 consists of 15 residues. V dropped 7 bases and J dropped 2 bases, with 19 bases sitting between them. Here the CDR3 DNA reads TGTGCCAGCTCCGCCGGCGGGGCGAAGGCCTACGAGCAGTACTTC. Its protein is CASSAGGAKAYEQYF.

V gene TRBV19 combines with J gene TRBJ1-2; 8 bases fit TRBD1. The V gene end was trimmed by 4 bases and the J gene end by 5 bases; junction bases not matched to a gene: 6. Germline V gene data show CDR1 as LNHDA and CDR2 as SQIVND (reference sequence). The CDR3 has 14 amino acids. CDR3 DNA: TGTGCCAGTAGTACCGGACAGGGCGTATATGGCTACACCTTC. It is translated as CASSTGQGVYGYTF.

In this sample, this clone turned up a few times. The CDR3: CASRPTGSSDEQYF. DNA of the CDR3: TGTGCCAGTAGGCCTACAGGGTCAAGCGACGAGCAGTACTTC. The chain couples TRBV19 to TRBJ2-7; D may be TRBD1 (6 bases). V shed 6 bases and J shed 5 bases, with 17 bases lying between them. Germline-derived CDR1 and CDR2 are LNHDA and SQIVND (reference sequence). CDR3 size: 14 residues.

CDR3 nucleotides: TGTGCCAGCAGTTTATCGGCAGGGGTGGTAGTGCACGAGCAGTACTTC. Protein sequence: CASSLSAGVVVHEQYF. This chain connects TRBV27 to TRBJ2-7; weak D call: TRBD1 (6 bases). With 0 bases removed from V and 5 bases from J, the gap between germline ends came to 17 bases. Germline V gene sequence: CDR1 MNHEY, CDR2 SMNVEV (reference sequence). The CDR3 sequence is 16 residues long.

This clone occurred once. J is TRBJ2-7 and V is TRBV11-2, with D possibly being TRBD2 (6 bases). The CDR3 sequence is 15 residues long. V was trimmed by 5 bases and J by 2 bases, leaving 16 bases between them. Germline CDR1 is SGHAT and CDR2 is FQNNGV. The DNA of the CDR3 is TGTGCCAGCAGCAGTATTAGCGGACTACCCTACGAGCAGTACTTC. Encoded protein: CASSSISGLPYEQYF.

V is TRBV10-3 and J is TRBJ1-5; 7 nucleotides agree with TRBD1. This CDR3 has 15 amino acids. The trim removed 3 bases at V and 5 bases at J, leaving 7 bases unmatched. Germline loops: CDR1 ENHRY, CDR2 SYGVKD. The DNA of the CDR3 is TGTGCCATCAGTGATGCCAGGACAGGAGATCAGCCCCAGCATTTT. This codes for CAISDARTGDQPQHF.

The chain has TRBV28 and TRBJ1-2, with 8 positions matching TRBD1. V shed 2 bases, J shed 4 bases, and the junction held 0 bases outside the gene matches. CDR1 is MDHEN, CDR2 SYDVKM, per germline. This CDR3 comprises 13 residues. The CDR3 DNA is TGTGCCAGCAGTTTACAGGGGGCCTATGGCTACACCTTC. Its protein product is CASSLQGAYGYTF.

The chain carries TRBV5-1 and TRBJ1-1; 11 nucleotides align to TRBD1. The CDR3 length is 15 residues. CDR1 and CDR2 from the germline V gene are SGHRS and YFSETQ. The V segment lost 4 bases and the J segment 5 bases; nucleotides outside the gene matches: 7. Written as DNA, the CDR3 is TGCGCCAGCAGCGGGCGGACAGGGGGCGGGACTGAAGCTTTCTTT. This encodes CASSGRTGGGTEAFF.

The V and J genes are TRBV7-2 and TRBJ2-5, with 7 bases that match TRBD1. The CDR3 runs 19 residues. CDR1 is SGHTA and CDR2 is FQGNSA in the germline V gene. Losses at the gene ends were 5 bases for V and 0 bases for J; bases not matched to a gene: 18. CDR3 nucleotides: TGTGCCAGCAGCCTAGGGCGAGTAGTCAGGGGGTCCAACCAAGAGACCCAGTACTTC. Translating gives CASSLGRVVRGSNQETQYF.

This clone was seen a single time. V is TRBV19 and J is TRBJ1-4; tentatively, D is TRBD1 (6 bases). V was clipped by 4 bases and J by 0 bases, with 9 bases between them. Per the germline V gene, CDR1 is LNHDA and CDR2 is SQIVND (reference sequence). The CDR3 runs to 15 residues. CDR3 in amino acids: CASSTGQSTNEKLFF. CDR3 nucleotides: TGTGCCAGTAGTACCGGACAGTCAACTAATGAAAAACTGTTTTTT. Supplemented by reference TRBV19 and TRBJ1-4, the full variable domain reads DGGITQSPKYLFRKEGQNVTLSCEQNLNHDAMYWYRQDPGQGLRLIYYSQIVNDFQKGDIAEGYSVSREKKESFPLTVTSAQKNPTAFYLCASSTGQSTNEKLFFGSGTQLSVL.

The chain has TRBV7-9 and TRBJ2-7, with D possibly being TRBD1 (8 bases). CDR1 and CDR2 from the germline V gene are SEHNR and FQNEAQ (reference sequence). The V gene lost 5 bases and the J gene lost 13 bases, with 18 bases spanning the gap. This CDR3 is 12 amino acids long. The CDR3 reads CASSKTDREGYF. In nucleotides, the CDR3 is TGTGCCAGCAGCAAGACGGACAGGGAGGGATACTTC. Filled out from reference TRBV7-9 and TRBJ2-7, the complete variable domain reads DTGVSQNPRHKITKRGQNVTFRCDPISEHNRLYWYRQTLGQGPEFLTYFQNEAQLEKSRLLSDRFSAERPKGSFSTLEIQRTEQGDSAMYLCASSKTDREGYFGPGTRLTVT.

The chain employs TRBV30 and TRBJ2-3, with 7 bases matching TRBD1. This CDR3 region has 15 residues. V was clipped by 0 bases and J by 1 base; unmatched bases: 4. Germline CDR1 is GTSNPN and CDR2 is SVGIG (reference sequence). In DNA form, the CDR3 reads TGTGCCTGGAGTGTGGGACAGCTCGGCACAGATACGCAGTATTTT. Amino acids: CAWSVGQLGTDTQYF.

Notes on this clone: One end of the junction varies from germline; a read error may be responsible. The V and J genes are TRBV7-7 and TRBJ2-5; D gene unclear. The CDR3 is 15 amino acids. Looked up from germline, CDR1 is SSHAT and CDR2 is FNYEAQ (reference sequence). The CDR3 sequence is CASSPTRYSQETQYF. The CDR3 DNA reads TGTGCTAGCAGCCCAACCAGGTACTCCCAGGAGACCCAGTACTTC.

The V gene is TRBV28, the J gene TRBJ1-3; D may be TRBD1 (5 bases). Trimming took 7 bases from V and 0 from J, leaving 16 bases between them. Germline values: CDR1 MDHEN, CDR2 SYDVKM. This CDR3 is built from 16 residues. CDR3 coding DNA: TGTGCCAGCACCCCATGGGGGAGGAGCTCTGGAAACACCATATATTTT. This translates into CASTPWGRSSGNTIYF. The full variable domain, with the rest looked up from reference TRBV28 and TRBJ1-3, is DVKVTQSSRYLVKRTGEKVFLECVQDMDHENMFWYRQDPGLGLRLIYFSYDVKMKEKGDIPEGYSVSREKKERFSLILESASTNQTSMYLCASTPWGRSSGNTIYFGEGSWLTVV.

The gene calls are TRBV5-1 and TRBJ1-6; 10 nucleotides align to TRBD1. The CDR3 is 16 residues long. Germline CDR1 reads SGHRS; CDR2 reads YFSETQ. The V gene end was trimmed by 2 bases and the J gene end by 7 bases; junction bases not matched to a gene: 6. CDR3 nucleotides: TGCGCCAGCAGCTTTGGGACAGGGGAAGACAATTCACCCCTCCACTTT. It encodes CASSFGTGEDNSPLHF.

V gene TRBV19 combines with J gene TRBJ2-3; weak D call: TRBD2 (5 bases). Per germline, CDR1 LNHDA and CDR2 SQIVND (reference sequence). Trimming took 5 bases from V and 0 from J, leaving 18 bases between them. The CDR3 consists of 17 residues. The CDR3 spells CASSVEGRASSTDTQYF. The CDR3 DNA follows: TGTGCCAGTAGTGTCGAGGGCAGAGCATCCAGCACAGATACGCAGTATTTT.